Following are 4 T cell receptor beta chains from one sample sequenced in a study of shared clonotypes between healthy human individuals (dated by TCRdb to 2018 to 2020). CD8 naive samples were CD45RO-negative cells positively selected for CCR7, giving a CD45RA+CCR7+ population that excluded TemRA cells. Preparation of the library involved the immunoSEQ multiplex PCR assay. In its TCRdb copy, this immuneACCESS table keeps in-frame sequences only and misses some clones. Where compared with another copy, unresolved V genes explain less than half of these, and the others have no known cause. Recorded for this sample are about 2.2 million clones; about 94% of them occurred a single time. About 1.7% of the sample is in the top ten clones. Sequencing input: naive CD8+ T cells from PBMCs. This specimen's cell subset or site label, interpreted: CD45RA+CCR7+. The source is a man in his late teens or twenties in good health. Some clones in this sample may be carry-over from other donors' samples.

V and J are TRBV27 and TRBJ2-7, with D hard to call. CDR1 MNHEY and CDR2 SMNVEV come from the germline V gene (reference sequence). The CDR3 has 16 amino acids. V was shortened by 2 bases and J by 0 bases, with 14 bases between the two germline ends. The DNA for the CDR3 is TGTGCCAGCAGTTTAGTCCCCAGCGAAAGCTCCTACGAGCAGTACTTC. Residues: CASSLVPSESSYEQYF.

The rearrangement joins TRBV4-3 to TRBJ1-2; 7 nucleotides line up with TRBD1. The CDR3 spans 18 residues. Unmatched junction bases numbered 14, after V lost 0 bases and J lost 4 bases. Germline-derived CDR1 and CDR2 are LGHNA and YSLEER. In nucleotides, the CDR3 is TGCGCCAGCAGCCAAGAGGTCGGACTTGAGGGGGCGTTCTATGGCTACACCTTC. The encoded protein is CASSQEVGLEGAFYGYTF.

The chain employs TRBV4-1 and TRBJ2-7, with 9 bases that match TRBD1. There are 18 residues in the CDR3. The germline V gene has CDR1 MGHRA and CDR2 YSYEKL. J lost 2 bases, V lost 3 bases, and 14 bases had no gene match. The CDR3 sequence: CASSHGWTGAPKTYEQYF. The CDR3 nucleotides read TGCGCCAGCAGCCACGGGTGGACAGGGGCTCCGAAGACCTACGAGCAGTACTTC.

This clone was seen only once. This chain links TRBV28 with TRBJ2-5, with a possible D match to TRBD2 (6 bases). This CDR3 is 19 amino acids long. In germline, CDR1 is MDHEN, CDR2 SYDVKM. V lost 4 bases and J 5 bases, leaving 29 bases between the germline ends. The chain's CDR3 is CASSSPAGPKGVSRETQYF. The CDR3 region has the DNA TGTGCCAGCAGTTCCCCCGCGGGACCGAAAGGAGTTTCCCGTGAGACCCAGTACTTC.